These T cell receptor beta chains were read from a single sample in a study of OX40 agonist ivuxolimab in advanced cancers. TCRdb keeps only in-frame clones here, not all; method: immunoSEQ multiplex PCR. Of approximately 79,000 clones detected, 90% to 95% appear once; the ten largest clones hold roughly 22%. The sequencing used CD4+ or CD8+ T cells sorted from blood, collected in a trial of the OX40 agonist ivuxolimab. These receptors were obtained from an adult with an advanced solid tumor such as melanoma, head and neck, liver or kidney cancer. Both conserved end residues are part of each CDR3. Each record gives: J gene, D gene, V gene, clone size, CDR3 DNA, CDR3 protein. D genes are given only for firm matches. Not all rows give a size; the values are once, few, many and, for expanded clones, a class.

j_call: TRBJ2-1
d_call: TRBD1
v_call: TRBV6-6
clone_size: .
cdr3_nt: TGTGCCGGGAAAACGGGACAGAAGCAGTTCTTC
cdr3_aa: CAGKTGQKQFF

j_call: TRBJ2-1
d_call: TRBD2
v_call: TRBV4-3
clone_size: .
cdr3_nt: TGCGCCAGCAGCCAAGGGACTAGCGGGACCAACAATGAGCAGTTCTTC
cdr3_aa: CASSQGTSGTNNEQFF

j_call: TRBJ1-2
d_call: .
v_call: TRBV6-5
clone_size: .
cdr3_nt: TGTGCCAGCAGTTATCGGGCCGATGGCTACACCTTC
cdr3_aa: CASSYRADGYTF

j_call: TRBJ2-5
d_call: .
v_call: TRBV28
clone_size: .
cdr3_nt: TGTGCCAGCAACCTTTCCGGGACGCAAGCCCAAGAGACCCAGTACTTC
cdr3_aa: CASNLSGTQAQETQYF

j_call: TRBJ1-2
d_call: .
v_call: TRBV4-1
clone_size: .
cdr3_nt: TGCGCCAGCAGCCAAGATTCCCCAGATTACTATGGCTACACCTTC
cdr3_aa: CASSQDSPDYYGYTF

j_call: TRBJ1-1
d_call: .
v_call: TRBV6-5
clone_size: .
cdr3_nt: TGTGCCAGCACCCCTGAAGCTTTCTTT
cdr3_aa: CASTPEAFF

j_call: TRBJ2-6
d_call: .
v_call: TRBV6-4
clone_size: .
cdr3_nt: TGTGCCAGCAGTGACTCGAACTCTGGGGCCAACGTCCTGACTTTC
cdr3_aa: CASSDSNSGANVLTF

j_call: TRBJ1-2
d_call: TRBD1
v_call: TRBV7-3
clone_size: .
cdr3_nt: TGTGCCAGCAGCGAGGGACAGAACTATGGCTACACCTTC
cdr3_aa: CASSEGQNYGYTF

j_call: TRBJ2-2
d_call: .
v_call: TRBV9
clone_size: .
cdr3_nt: TGTGCCAGCAGCTTCCCTCCGGGACGGATAAACACCGGGGAGCTGTTTTTT
cdr3_aa: CASSFPPGRINTGELFF

j_call: TRBJ2-7
d_call: TRBD1
v_call: TRBV19
clone_size: .
cdr3_nt: TGTGCCAGTAGCTGGGGTGGGGACAGGTCTGGAGAGCAGTACTTC
cdr3_aa: CASSWGGDRSGEQYF

j_call: TRBJ2-3
d_call: .
v_call: TRBV7-9
clone_size: .
cdr3_nt: TGTGCCAGCAGCTCGATGGGGCTAGCAGCAGATACGCAGTATTTT
cdr3_aa: CASSSMGLAADTQYF

j_call: TRBJ2-3
d_call: .
v_call: TRBV6-5
clone_size: .
cdr3_nt: TGTGCCAGCAGTTACTCAAGCAGCGGAGACACAGATACGCAGTATTTT
cdr3_aa: CASSYSSSGDTDTQYF

j_call: TRBJ1-5
d_call: TRBD1
v_call: TRBV28
clone_size: .
cdr3_nt: TGTGCCAGCAGTTTGTTCATAGGGGGCCAGCCCCAGCATTTT
cdr3_aa: CASSLFIGGQPQHF

j_call: TRBJ2-7
d_call: TRBD2
v_call: TRBV4-1
clone_size: .
cdr3_nt: TGCGCCAGCAGCCAAGACCGGGGGGGACCCTACGAGCAGTACTTC
cdr3_aa: CASSQDRGGPYEQYF

j_call: TRBJ2-1
d_call: .
v_call: TRBV7-6
clone_size: .
cdr3_nt: TGTGCCAGCAGCGCCTTACCGAACAGGGAGGAGTTCTTC
cdr3_aa: CASSALPNREEFF

j_call: TRBJ2-1
d_call: TRBD1
v_call: TRBV10-3
clone_size: .
cdr3_nt: TGTGCCATCAAGAACCCGGGACAGGGTGACAATGAGCAGTTCTTC
cdr3_aa: CAIKNPGQGDNEQFF

j_call: TRBJ2-7
d_call: .
v_call: TRBV11-2
clone_size: .
cdr3_nt: TGTGCCAGCAGCTTAATCGCAGGGTCAAAAAACGAGCAGTACTTC
cdr3_aa: CASSLIAGSKNEQYF

j_call: TRBJ2-7
d_call: TRBD1
v_call: TRBV5-6
clone_size: once
cdr3_nt: TGTGCCAGCAGCGCTTACAGGGGGCTCTCCTACGAGCAGTACTTC
cdr3_aa: CASSAYRGLSYEQYF

j_call: TRBJ1-2
d_call: .
v_call: TRBV4-1
clone_size: .
cdr3_nt: TGCGCCAGCAGCCAAGATGCAGGGGCGGACGGCTACACCTTC
cdr3_aa: CASSQDAGADGYTF

j_call: TRBJ1-2
d_call: .
v_call: TRBV7-2
clone_size: .
cdr3_nt: TGTGCCAGCAGCTTCGCCAGTTCTAACTATGGCTACACCTTC
cdr3_aa: CASSFASSNYGYTF

j_call: TRBJ1-5
d_call: .
v_call: TRBV6-5
clone_size: once
cdr3_nt: TGTGCCAGCAGCCGCCTTGGGGGCCTTCAGCCCCAGCATTTT
cdr3_aa: CASSRLGGLQPQHF

j_call: TRBJ2-7
d_call: .
v_call: TRBV7-2
clone_size: once
cdr3_nt: TGTGCCAGCAGCTTGCCGCCCCAGGAGTCCTCCTACGAGCAGTACTTC
cdr3_aa: CASSLPPQESSYEQYF

j_call: TRBJ1-2
d_call: .
v_call: TRBV28
clone_size: .
cdr3_nt: TGTGCCAGCAGTTTAGATGGGCACCACTATGGCTACACCTTC
cdr3_aa: CASSLDGHHYGYTF

j_call: TRBJ1-5
d_call: TRBD1
v_call: TRBV6-6
clone_size: .
cdr3_nt: TGTGCCAGCAGGGAACAGGGGGACAGCAATCAGCCCCAGCATTTT
cdr3_aa: CASREQGDSNQPQHF

j_call: TRBJ2-7
d_call: TRBD1
v_call: TRBV7-9
clone_size: .
cdr3_nt: TGTGCCAGCAGCACCGCCGGGACAGGGACGTACGAGCAGTACTTC
cdr3_aa: CASSTAGTGTYEQYF

j_call: TRBJ2-7
d_call: .
v_call: TRBV6-5
clone_size: once
cdr3_nt: TGTGCCAGCAGTTACCGGGCGAGCTACGAGCAGTACTTC
cdr3_aa: CASSYRASYEQYF

j_call: TRBJ2-3
d_call: .
v_call: TRBV11-2
clone_size: .
cdr3_nt: TGTGCCAGCAGCCCCCGACCCGACTACACAGATACGCAGTATTTT
cdr3_aa: CASSPRPDYTDTQYF

j_call: TRBJ1-1
d_call: .
v_call: TRBV7-3
clone_size: .
cdr3_nt: TGTGCCAGCAGCTTAACGAGCGCCGACAGAAAGAACACTGAAGCTTTCTTT
cdr3_aa: CASSLTSADRKNTEAFF

j_call: TRBJ2-3
d_call: .
v_call: TRBV7-2
clone_size: .
cdr3_nt: TGTGCCAGCAGCTTAGCCCGGGGAAGCACAGATACGCAGTATTTT
cdr3_aa: CASSLARGSTDTQYF

j_call: TRBJ2-1
d_call: TRBD1
v_call: TRBV29-1
clone_size: .
cdr3_nt: TGCAGCGTCAGGACAGGGTCGAATGAGCAGTTCTTC
cdr3_aa: CSVRTGSNEQFF

j_call: TRBJ2-1
d_call: .
v_call: TRBV23-1
clone_size: .
cdr3_nt: TGCGCCAGCAGTCAGAGGGGATTGCCCTCCTACAATGAGCAGTTCTTC
cdr3_aa: CASSQRGLPSYNEQFF

j_call: TRBJ1-1
d_call: .
v_call: TRBV7-9
clone_size: .
cdr3_nt: TGTGCCAGCAGCCACCCATCCAGTCGGGACACTGAAGCTTTCTTT
cdr3_aa: CASSHPSSRDTEAFF

j_call: TRBJ2-3
d_call: TRBD2
v_call: TRBV4-3
clone_size: .
cdr3_nt: TGCGCCAGCAGCTTTGGGACTAGAACAGATACGCAGTATTTT
cdr3_aa: CASSFGTRTDTQYF

j_call: TRBJ2-7
d_call: .
v_call: TRBV6-1
clone_size: .
cdr3_nt: TGTGCCAGCAGTGGGGAAGCACCCTACGAGCAGTACTTC
cdr3_aa: CASSGEAPYEQYF

j_call: TRBJ1-3
d_call: .
v_call: TRBV6-5
clone_size: once
cdr3_nt: TGTGCCAGCAGTTACTCTCCTGGCTCTGGAAACACCATATATTTT
cdr3_aa: CASSYSPGSGNTIYF

j_call: TRBJ1-2
d_call: .
v_call: TRBV4-3
clone_size: once
cdr3_nt: TGCGCCAGCAGCCAAGACCGGGGTCCGGGGTTCTATGGCTACACCTTC
cdr3_aa: CASSQDRGPGFYGYTF

j_call: TRBJ2-7
d_call: .
v_call: TRBV19
clone_size: .
cdr3_nt: TGTGCCAGTAGTTGGACAGCGTTCGACTACGAGCAGTACTTC
cdr3_aa: CASSWTAFDYEQYF

j_call: TRBJ2-5
d_call: TRBD1
v_call: TRBV9
clone_size: .
cdr3_nt: TGTGCCAGCAGCGTAGGGGCGGGGACAGGGCAAGAGACCCAGTACTTC
cdr3_aa: CASSVGAGTGQETQYF

j_call: TRBJ1-2
d_call: .
v_call: TRBV28
clone_size: once
cdr3_nt: TGTGCCAGCAGCCTTACTCAGACTGGGGGCTACTATGGCTACACCTTC
cdr3_aa: CASSLTQTGGYYGYTF

j_call: TRBJ1-4
d_call: .
v_call: TRBV7-9
clone_size: .
cdr3_nt: TGTGCCAGCAGCTTAGAGGAGTTGAGGGATGCAACTAATGAAAAACTGTTTTTT
cdr3_aa: CASSLEELRDATNEKLFF

j_call: TRBJ2-1
d_call: .
v_call: TRBV5-1
clone_size: .
cdr3_nt: TGCGCCAGCAGCCAGGGGAGGAGCTCCTACAATGAGCAGTTCTTC
cdr3_aa: CASSQGRSSYNEQFF

j_call: TRBJ2-1
d_call: TRBD2
v_call: TRBV6-1
clone_size: .
cdr3_nt: TGTGCCAGCAGTGTGGGACTAGCGGACAATGAGCAGTTCTTC
cdr3_aa: CASSVGLADNEQFF

j_call: TRBJ2-7
d_call: .
v_call: TRBV5-1
clone_size: .
cdr3_nt: TGCGCCAGCAGCCCGGGGCTCTACGAGCAGTACTTC
cdr3_aa: CASSPGLYEQYF

j_call: TRBJ2-4
d_call: .
v_call: TRBV27
clone_size: .
cdr3_nt: TGTGCCAGCAGTTGGGGGGCCGGAAACATTCAGTACTTC
cdr3_aa: CASSWGAGNIQYF

j_call: TRBJ1-4
d_call: .
v_call: TRBV28
clone_size: .
cdr3_nt: TGTGCCAGCAGTTCCCCCGTTGACCATAATGAAAAACTGTTTTTT
cdr3_aa: CASSSPVDHNEKLFF

j_call: TRBJ2-7
d_call: .
v_call: TRBV6-1
clone_size: .
cdr3_nt: TGTGCCAGCAGTGAAGCCTTGACGGGAGTTTTCTTGGAGCAGTACTTC
cdr3_aa: CASSEALTGVFLEQYF

j_call: TRBJ2-7
d_call: .
v_call: TRBV10-3
clone_size: .
cdr3_nt: TGTGCCATCAGTGATGGACATAGCTCCTACGAGCAGTACTTC
cdr3_aa: CAISDGHSSYEQYF

j_call: TRBJ2-7
d_call: .
v_call: TRBV7-7
clone_size: .
cdr3_nt: TGTGCCAGCAGCTTAGACCTTTACGAGCAGTACTTC
cdr3_aa: CASSLDLYEQYF

j_call: TRBJ1-5
d_call: .
v_call: TRBV30
clone_size: .
cdr3_nt: TGTGCCTGGGGGGGTTTCCGTAGCAATCAGCCCCAGCATTTT
cdr3_aa: CAWGGFRSNQPQHF

j_call: TRBJ2-3
d_call: TRBD2
v_call: TRBV27
clone_size: .
cdr3_nt: TGTGCCAGCAGTCCGCCGGGACTAGCCTATAGCACAGATACGCAGTATTTT
cdr3_aa: CASSPPGLAYSTDTQYF

j_call: TRBJ2-7
d_call: .
v_call: TRBV6-8
clone_size: .
cdr3_nt: TGTGCCAGCAGAGAGGGACTTGCTGCCTACGAGCAGTACTTC
cdr3_aa: CASREGLAAYEQYF

j_call: TRBJ1-1
d_call: .
v_call: TRBV25-1
clone_size: .
cdr3_nt: TGTGCCAGTTCGAGGACCGGCATGAACACTGAAGCTTTCTTT
cdr3_aa: CASSRTGMNTEAFF